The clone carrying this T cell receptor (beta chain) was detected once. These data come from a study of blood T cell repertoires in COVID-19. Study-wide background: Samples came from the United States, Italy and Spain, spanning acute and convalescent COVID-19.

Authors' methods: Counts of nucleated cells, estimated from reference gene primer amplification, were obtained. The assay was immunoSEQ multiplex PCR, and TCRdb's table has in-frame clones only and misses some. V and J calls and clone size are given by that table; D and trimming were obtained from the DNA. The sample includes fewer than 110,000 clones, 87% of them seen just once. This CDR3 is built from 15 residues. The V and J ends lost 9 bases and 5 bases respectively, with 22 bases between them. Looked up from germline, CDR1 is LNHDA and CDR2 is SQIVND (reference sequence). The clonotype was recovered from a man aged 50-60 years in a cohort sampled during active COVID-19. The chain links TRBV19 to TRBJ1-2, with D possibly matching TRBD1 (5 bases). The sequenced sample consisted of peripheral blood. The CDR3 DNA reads TGTGCCAGCAAACGGACGACAAGGGGACTTTATGGCTACACCTTC. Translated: CASKRTTRGLYGYTF.